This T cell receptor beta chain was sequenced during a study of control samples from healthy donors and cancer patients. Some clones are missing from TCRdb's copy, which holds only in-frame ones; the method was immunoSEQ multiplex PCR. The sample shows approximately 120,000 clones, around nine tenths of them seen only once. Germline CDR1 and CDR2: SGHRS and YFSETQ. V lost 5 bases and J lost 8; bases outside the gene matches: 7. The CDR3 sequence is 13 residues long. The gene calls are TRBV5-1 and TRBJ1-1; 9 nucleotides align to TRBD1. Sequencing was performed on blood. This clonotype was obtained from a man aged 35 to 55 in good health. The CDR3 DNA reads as TGCGCCAGCAGGGACAGGGGAAATACGGAAGCTTTCTTT. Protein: CASRDRGNTEAFF. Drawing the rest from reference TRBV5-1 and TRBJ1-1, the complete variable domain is KAGVTQTPRYLIKTRGQQVTLSCSPISGHRSVSWYQQTPGQGLQFLFEYFSETQRNKGNFPGRFSGRQFSNSRSEMNVSTLELGDSALYLCASRDRGNTEAFFGQGTRLTVV.